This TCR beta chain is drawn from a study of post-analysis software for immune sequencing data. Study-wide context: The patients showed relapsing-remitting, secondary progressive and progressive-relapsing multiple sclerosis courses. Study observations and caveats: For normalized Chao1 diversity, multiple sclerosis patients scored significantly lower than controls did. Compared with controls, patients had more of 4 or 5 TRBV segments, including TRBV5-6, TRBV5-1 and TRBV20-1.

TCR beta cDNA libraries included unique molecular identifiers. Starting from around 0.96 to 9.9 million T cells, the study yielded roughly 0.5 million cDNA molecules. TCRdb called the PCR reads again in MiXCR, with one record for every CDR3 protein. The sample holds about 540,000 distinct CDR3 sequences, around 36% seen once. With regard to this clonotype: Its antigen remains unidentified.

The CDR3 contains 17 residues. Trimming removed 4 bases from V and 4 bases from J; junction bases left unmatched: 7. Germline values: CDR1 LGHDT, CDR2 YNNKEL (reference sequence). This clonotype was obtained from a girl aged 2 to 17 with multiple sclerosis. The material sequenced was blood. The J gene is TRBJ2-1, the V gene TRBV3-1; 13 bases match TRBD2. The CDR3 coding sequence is TGTGCCAGCAGCCCCATCCTACTAGCGGGGGGGTACAATGAGCAGTTCTTC. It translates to CASSPILLAGGYNEQFF.